Given below is one T cell receptor beta chain in context. These data belong to a study of shared clonotypes between healthy human individuals. Only in-frame clones appear in the TCRdb table, and some are missing; sequencing was by immunoSEQ multiplex PCR. Found here are approximately 1,000,000 clones, 77% of them singletons; the top ten hold approximately 0.9%. Germline CDR1 reads SGHTA; CDR2 reads FQGNSA. Unmatched junction bases numbered 5, after V lost 5 bases and J lost 7 bases. The CDR3 covers 15 residues. This TCR was recovered from a man younger than 35 in good health. Some clones in this sample may be carry-over from other donors' samples. Sequencing was performed on memory CD4+ T cells from PBMCs. Noted subset: CD45RA-negative fraction. V gene TRBV7-2 combines with J gene TRBJ2-5, with 15 bases matching TRBD2. The CDR3 spells CASSEPGLAGGTQYF. The CDR3 coding sequence is TGTGCCAGCAGCGAGCCGGGACTAGCGGGAGGGACCCAGTACTTC. Looking up the rest from reference TRBV7-2 and TRBJ2-5 gives the full variable domain: GAGVSQSPSNKVTEKGKDVELRCDPISGHTALYWYRQSLGQGLEFLIYFQGNSAPDKSGLPSDRFSAERTGGSVSTLTIQRTQQEDSAVYLCASSEPGLAGGTQYFGPGTRLLVL.